Sequencing of this TCR beta chain was carried out in a study of cytomegalovirus exposure and HLA in healthy donors. Background on the study: The roughly 700 first-cohort repertoires shared a platform with the 110 or so validation repertoires, as reported in a later analysis.

The 120-subject validation cohort, separate from the approximately 670-subject first cohort, included the donors. Study-level points and caveats: A few of the chains that were CMV-associated were confirmed in vitro to be specific for CMV antigens.

TCRdb's copy holds only in-frame clones and misses some; the assay was immunoSEQ multiplex PCR. The repertoire consists of 110,000 to 150,000 clones, with approximately 84% occurring once and the leading ten covering 1.4%. This CDR3 contains 13 residues. The germline V gene encodes CDR1 MNHNY and CDR2 SVGAGI (reference sequence). The V end lost 6 bases, the J end lost 1 base, and 9 bases lay between the germline ends. Concerning this clone itself: Its antigen is unknown.

This receptor was taken from a woman in her thirties in good health and CMV-seronegative. The sample comprised PBMCs. The V and J genes are TRBV6-6 and TRBJ1-2; D call uncertain. The CDR3 nucleotides read TGTGCCAGCAGCCCCGATAGTAACTATGGCTACACCTTC. Amino acids: CASSPDSNYGYTF.